This TCR beta chain came from a study of T cell responses to AZD1222 COVID-19 vaccine. Study summary: Second-dose groups at about 4 or about 12 weeks were pooled. General study results and limits: Vaccine-related CD4 TCRs covered spike, predominating at 160-218 and 743-854.

About this clone: The antigen remains unidentified.

There are 15 residues in the CDR3. The germline gives CDR1 LNHDA, CDR2 SQIVND (reference sequence). Trimming cost V 8 bases and J 4 bases, with 17 bases left between them. Measured with immunoSEQ multiplex PCR; TCRdb has only the in-frame clones, and not every one. The sample has 250,000 or so clones, approximately 95% seen once. J is TRBJ2-2 and V is TRBV19; D possibly corresponds to TRBD2 (5 bases). The source of this sequence is an adult in good health. This material consisted of peripheral blood, taken on day 0 of AZD1222 vaccination. CDR3 sequence (DNA): TGTGCCAGTCTCAAAGGTCGGGGTTTCACCGGGGAGCTGTTTTTT. This sequence encodes CASLKGRGFTGELFF.